A selection of T cell receptor beta chains follows, all from one sample in a study of blood T cell repertoires in COVID-19. TCRdb's table, derived via immunoSEQ multiplex PCR, lists solely in-frame clones and lacks some. The sample holds about 320,000 clones; around nine tenths are singletons and the top ten take 2% to 3%. Material for sequencing was PBMCs or T cells enriched from blood (not recorded which). These receptors all come from a man in his 60s who had recovered from COVID-19. CDR3s include the opening cysteine and the closing phenylalanine or tryptophan. The D gene is left open where the match is weak. The size field is filled for only some rows; it gives once, few, many or a size class.

j_gene,v_gene,abundance,d_gene,CDR3nt,CDR3aa
TRBJ1-2,TRBV7-2,NA,TRBD1,TGTGCCAGCGGCCCAGGGGGGGGACAGGGGGCTGCTGGCTACACCTTC,CASGPGGGQGAAGYTF
TRBJ2-1,TRBV7-8,NA,TRBD1,TGTGCCAGCAGCTTAGGTTTTCGGACAGGGGCTAGCTCCTACAATGAGCAGTTCTTC,CASSLGFRTGASSYNEQFF
TRBJ2-2,TRBV25-1,NA,TRBD2,TGTGCCAGCAGTGAAATCTTACTAGCGGATTCCCCCGGGGAGCTGTTTTTT,CASSEILLADSPGELFF
TRBJ2-1,TRBV7-9,NA,NA,TGTGCCAGCAGCTATGGAGGGTATGAGCAGTTCTTC,CASSYGGYEQFF
TRBJ1-1,TRBV9,NA,NA,TGTGCCAGCAGCGGGGCCGGCGTGGGGCGCACTGAAGCTTTCTTT,CASSGAGVGRTEAFF
TRBJ2-1,TRBV19,NA,NA,TGTGCCAGTAGTTGGACAAAAATCTCCTCCTACAATGAGCAGTTCTTC,CASSWTKISSYNEQFF
TRBJ1-6,TRBV6-5,once,NA,TGTGCCAGCAGTTCATCAGCCGCTACAGGGATAGCACCCCTCCACTTT,CASSSSAATGIAPLHF
TRBJ2-1,TRBV6-4,NA,NA,TGTGCCAGCAGTCGGGGGTTTGCTAGTAGGAATGAGCAGTTCTTC,CASSRGFASRNEQFF
TRBJ2-3,TRBV10-3,NA,TRBD2,TGTGCCATCAGTGAGGTAAAGACTAGCGGGAACACAGATACGCAGTATTTT,CAISEVKTSGNTDTQYF
TRBJ1-5,TRBV6-1,once,NA,TGTGCCAGCAGTGAAGGGTTGGCGGGGAATCAGCCCCAGCATTTT,CASSEGLAGNQPQHF
TRBJ1-1,TRBV7-9,once,NA,TGTGCCAGCAGCCAGGGGAACACTGAAGCTTTCTTT,CASSQGNTEAFF
TRBJ2-2,TRBV5-1,NA,NA,TGCGCCAGCAGCCCCGCGGGACGGATGAACACCGGGGAGCTGTTTTTT,CASSPAGRMNTGELFF
TRBJ2-1,TRBV6-1,NA,NA,TGTGCCAGCAGTGAGCCCTTGTTGGGAGGGGGTAGGGATGAGCAGTTCTTC,CASSEPLLGGGRDEQFF
TRBJ1-1,TRBV7-3,NA,NA,TGTGCCAGCAGCTTAACCGTCGGTGCACCTGAAGCTTTCTTT,CASSLTVGAPEAFF
TRBJ1-1,TRBV29-1,NA,NA,TGCAGCGTTGAAGTAGGCGGGACAGCTTTCTTT,CSVEVGGTAFF
TRBJ1-2,TRBV6-2/TRBV6-3,NA,NA,TGTGCCAGCACCCCCAGGACACCCTATGGCTACACCTTC,CASTPRTPYGYTF
TRBJ1-2,TRBV10-3,NA,NA,TGTGCCATCAGTGAGTCGATAGGGGGGGATGGCTACACCTTC,CAISESIGGDGYTF
TRBJ1-5,TRBV10-3,NA,NA,TGTGCCATCAGAAATAGTGGTGGCAATCAGCCCCAGCATTTT,CAIRNSGGNQPQHF
TRBJ2-1,TRBV15,NA,TRBD2,TGTGCCACCAGCAGAGAGCCCAGCGGGAGGCGGTCCTACAATGAGCAGTTCTTC,CATSREPSGRRSYNEQFF
TRBJ2-7,TRBV4-2,NA,NA,TGTGCCAGCAGCCAAAGCGAGGGCGGACTCTACGAGCAGTACTTC,CASSQSEGGLYEQYF
TRBJ1-1,TRBV12-3/TRBV12-4,NA,NA,TGTGCCAGCAGCCAACTGATTTCCACTGAAGCTTTCTTT,CASSQLISTEAFF
TRBJ1-6,TRBV5-1,NA,NA,TGCGCCAGCAGCTTGCTCAAAAGCGAGGCTAATTCACCCCTCCACTTT,CASSLLKSEANSPLHF
TRBJ2-7,TRBV5-4,once,TRBD2,TGTGCCAGCAGCTCTGGGGGTAGCGGGATCCCCTACGAGCAGTACTTC,CASSSGGSGIPYEQYF
TRBJ1-1,TRBV13,NA,TRBD1,TGTGCCAGCAGCCGAACAGGGGAAAGGAACACTGAAGCTTTCTTT,CASSRTGERNTEAFF
TRBJ1-3,TRBV6-6,once,NA,TGTGCCAGCAGTTACCAGGGTGGCCCTTTAAACACCATATATTTT,CASSYQGGPLNTIYF
TRBJ2-1,TRBV5-4,NA,TRBD2,TGTGCCAGCAGCTTGCTTCCCCCGGGACTAGCGGGAGTTGATGAGCAGTTCTTC,CASSLLPPGLAGVDEQFF
TRBJ2-3,TRBV5-1,NA,TRBD2,TGTGCCAGCAGCTTGGCCCAGCGGGAGTCCGCTGAATTCACAGATACGCAGTATTTT,CASSLAQRESAEFTDTQYF
TRBJ1-1,TRBV5-1,NA,NA,TGCGCCAGCGCGGACACGATGAACACTGAAGCTTTCTTT,CASADTMNTEAFF